The clone carrying this T cell receptor (beta chain) is labeled as medium-sized. Its target is not known. CDR3 size: 13 residues. V shed 2 bases and J 3 bases; nucleotides not matched to a gene: 3. CDR1 is SQVTM and CDR2 is ANQGSEA in the germline V gene. Peripheral blood genomic DNA, not sorted cells or RNA, was the template. The sample comes from a study of T cell repertoires in aging, cancer and after chemotherapy. Across the whole study: Six age groups, ranging from 30 or younger to 70 or older, included the donors. Healthy donor repertoires were recorded over several months to years and showed clear clonal overlap.

Study observations and caveats: In cancer patients, declining TCR diversity with age involved lost richness and lost evenness. Rebound thymic output was suggested by rising median generation probability during chemotherapy in each cancer cohort.

Multiplex touch-down PCR with TRB-A/B primers amplified rearranged V-D-J TRB sequences. One entry per CDR3 protein results from TCRdb running MiXCR on the multiplex PCR reads. The sample consists of more than 9,000 distinct CDR3 sequences, about 38% of them appearing once. The TCR sequence derives from a human donor in good health. Sequenced: blood. V gene TRBV29-1 combines with J gene TRBJ1-2; 7 bases align to TRBD1. DNA of the CDR3: TGCAGCGTTGAATGGGGACAGTACTATGGCTACACCTTC. This codes for CSVEWGQYYGYTF.